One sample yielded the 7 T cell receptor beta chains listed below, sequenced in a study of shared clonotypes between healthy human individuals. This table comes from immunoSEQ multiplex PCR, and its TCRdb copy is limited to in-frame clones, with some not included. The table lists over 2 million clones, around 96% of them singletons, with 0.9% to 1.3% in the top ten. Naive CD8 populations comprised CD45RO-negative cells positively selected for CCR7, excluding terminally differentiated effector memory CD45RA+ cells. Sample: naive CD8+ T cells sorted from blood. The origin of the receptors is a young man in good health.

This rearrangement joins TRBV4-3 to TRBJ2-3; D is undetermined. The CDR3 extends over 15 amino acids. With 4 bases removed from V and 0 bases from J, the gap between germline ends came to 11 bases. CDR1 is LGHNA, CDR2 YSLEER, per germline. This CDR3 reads CASSLTWSSTDTQYF. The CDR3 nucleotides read TGCGCCAGCAGCCTGACGTGGTCTAGCACAGATACGCAGTATTTT.

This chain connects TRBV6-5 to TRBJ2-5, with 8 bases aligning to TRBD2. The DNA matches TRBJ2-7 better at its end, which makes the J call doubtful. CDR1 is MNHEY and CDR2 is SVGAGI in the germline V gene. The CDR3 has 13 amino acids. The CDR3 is CASSSVAGYEQYF. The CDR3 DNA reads TGTGCCAGCAGTTCCGTAGCGGGATACGAGCAGTACTTC.

The CDR3 nucleotides are TGTGCCAGCAGCCTCAGGGGTCTGGCTGAAGCTTTCTTT. It codes for CASSLRGLAEAFF. The V gene is TRBV21-1, the J gene TRBJ1-1; no DNA check was done on the table's D call, TRBD1. TRBV21-1 has pseudogene status. The length of the CDR3 is 13 residues.

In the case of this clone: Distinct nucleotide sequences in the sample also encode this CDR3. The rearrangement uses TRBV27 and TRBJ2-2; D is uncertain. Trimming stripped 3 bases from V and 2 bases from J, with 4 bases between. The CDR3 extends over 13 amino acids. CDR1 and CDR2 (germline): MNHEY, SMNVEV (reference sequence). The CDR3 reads CASSFLNTGELFF. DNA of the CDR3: TGTGCCAGCAGTTTTCTTAACACCGGGGAGCTGTTTTTT.

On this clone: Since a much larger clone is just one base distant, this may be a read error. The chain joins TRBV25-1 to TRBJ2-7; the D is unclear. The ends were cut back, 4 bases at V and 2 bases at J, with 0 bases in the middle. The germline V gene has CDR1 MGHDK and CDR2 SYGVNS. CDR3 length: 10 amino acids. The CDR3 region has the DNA TGTGCCAGCAGTGCCTACGAGCAGTACTTC. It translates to CASSAYEQYF.

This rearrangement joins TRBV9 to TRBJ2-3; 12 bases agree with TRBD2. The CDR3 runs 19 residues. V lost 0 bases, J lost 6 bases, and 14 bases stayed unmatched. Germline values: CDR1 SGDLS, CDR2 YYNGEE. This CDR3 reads CASSVAGLAGSIAGDTQYF. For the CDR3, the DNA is TGTGCCAGCAGCGTAGCAGGACTAGCGGGATCAATAGCAGGGGATACGCAGTATTTT.

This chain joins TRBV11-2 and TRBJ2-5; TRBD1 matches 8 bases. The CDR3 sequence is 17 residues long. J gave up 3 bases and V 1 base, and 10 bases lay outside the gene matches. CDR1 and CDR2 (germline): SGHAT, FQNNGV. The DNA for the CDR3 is TGTGCCAGCAGCTTAGCCAAGACAGGGGAGTGGGAAGAGACCCAGTACTTC. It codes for CASSLAKTGEWEETQYF.